The present entry profiles one T cell receptor beta chain with its context. Followed over time, Seattle patients had been enrolled while infection was active. These data belong to a study of blood T cell repertoires in COVID-19. Study information: Some COVID-19 samples were acute and others convalescent; all came from the United States, Italy and Spain. T cells, B-cell-depleted T cells, or PBMCs provided the cDNA or gDNA that served as material.

Here immunoSEQ multiplex PCR was the method, and the copy in TCRdb shows in-frame clones only, minus some. The sample holds some 87,000 clones, 70% to 90% seen once. The CDR3 covers 14 residues. The germline V gene encodes CDR1 SQVTM and CDR2 ANQGSEA. Trimming stripped 6 bases from V and 0 bases from J, with 12 bases between. Sequenced: peripheral blood. The chain recombines TRBV29-1 with TRBJ1-5, with D possibly being TRBD1 (5 bases). This sequence was found in a human donor with COVID-19, enrolled during active disease. The donor label of this sample is uncertain. The DNA of the CDR3 is TGCAGCGTCAGTGGCAGGGATAGCAATCAGCCCCAGCATTTT. Translating it yields CSVSGRDSNQPQHF.